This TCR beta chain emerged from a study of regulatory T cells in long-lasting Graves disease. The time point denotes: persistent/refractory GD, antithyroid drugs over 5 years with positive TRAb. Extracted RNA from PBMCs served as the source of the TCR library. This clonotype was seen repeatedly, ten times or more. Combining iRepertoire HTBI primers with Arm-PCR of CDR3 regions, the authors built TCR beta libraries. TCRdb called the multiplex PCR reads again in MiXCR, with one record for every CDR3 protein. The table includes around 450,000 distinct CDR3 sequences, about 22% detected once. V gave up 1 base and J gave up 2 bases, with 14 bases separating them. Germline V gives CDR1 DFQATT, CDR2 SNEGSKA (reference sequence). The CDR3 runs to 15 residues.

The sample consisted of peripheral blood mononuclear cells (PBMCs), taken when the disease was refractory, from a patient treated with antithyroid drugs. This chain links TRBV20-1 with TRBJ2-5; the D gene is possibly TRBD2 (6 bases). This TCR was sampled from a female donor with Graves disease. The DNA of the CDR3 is TGCAGTGCTAGAGTTGGACTAAGCGAGCAAGAGACCCAGTACTTC. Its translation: CSARVGLSEQETQYF.